This TCR beta chain stems from a study of blood T cell repertoires in COVID-19. Study information: Material from acute and convalescent COVID-19 was sourced from the United States, Italy and Spain. PBMCs, B-cell-depleted T cells, or T cells were the source of the cDNA or gDNA that made up the material.

TCRdb's table, derived via immunoSEQ multiplex PCR, lists solely in-frame clones and lacks some. This sample has approximately 480,000 clones, with 87% found just once. The specimen sequenced was PBMCs or T cells enriched from blood (not recorded which). The receptor was derived from a woman under 30 who had recovered from COVID-19.

CDR3 DNA sequence: TGTGCCCACGGGGAGGTGGACTATGGCTACACCTTC. It yields the protein CAHGEVDYGYTF. V gene TRBV30 combines with J gene TRBJ1-2, with unresolved D. The CDR3 contains 12 residues. Trimming left V 8 bases short and J 3 bases short, with 13 bases between. CDR1 is GTSNPN, CDR2 SVGIG, per germline (reference sequence).